Sequencing of this TCR beta chain was carried out in a study of kidney transplant recipient with SARS-CoV-2 infection. MiXCR, run by TCRdb on the reads, gives a single entry per CDR3 protein. The sample lists under 300,000 distinct CDR3 sequences; more than 25% were seen once. With regard to this clonotype: At one of its ends the junction is not consistent with the germline gene, which may arise from a read error.

The sequence derives from a male patient in his thirties who had COVID-19 and was a kidney transplant recipient. Certain T cells may be donor cells from the graft. The specimen was a blood sample, collected at baseline and between days 110 and 120 from a kidney transplant recipient.

CDR3 protein: CACSFQNTLRKTYGYTF. CDR3 bases: TGTGCCTGCAGCTTCCAGAACACCCTTCGAAAGACCTATGGCTACACCTTC. The gene calls are TRBV3-1 and TRBJ1-2; D is undetermined. The length of the CDR3 is 17 residues. Germline loops: CDR1 LGHDT, CDR2 YNNKEL (reference sequence). Together with reference TRBV3-1 and TRBJ1-2, the CDR3 gives the full variable domain: DTAVSQTPKYLVTQMGNDKSIKCEQNLGHDTMYWYKQDSKKFLKIMFSYNNKELIINETVPNRFSPKSPDKAHLNLHINSLELGDSAVYFCACSFQNTLRKTYGYTFGSGTRLTVV.